A single sample is the source of the 19 T cell receptor beta chains below, sequenced in a study of CD4 T cell repertoires in COVID-19. CFSE-labeled cells were stimulated with autologous monocytes plus recombinant SARS-CoV-2 spike or nucleoprotein. Their antigen targets remain unknown. The protocol was immunoSEQ multiplex PCR, while the TCRdb copy is restricted to in-frame clones and leaves out a portion. The table lists around 300 clones, about an eighth of them singletons, with roughly 28% in the top ten. The sample was effector memory CD4+ T cells, cultured in vitro, taken after recovery from COVID-19. The receptors were gathered from a human donor who had COVID-19.

This clone is labeled large. The rearrangement joins TRBV20-1 to TRBJ2-7; D is ambiguous. Trimming left V 1 base short and J 5 bases short, with 6 bases between. Germline values: CDR1 DFQATT, CDR2 SNEGSKA (reference sequence). The CDR3 spans 11 residues. The CDR3 DNA reads as TGCAGTGCTAGAGCCGGACACGAGCAGTACTTC. This sequence encodes CSARAGHEQYF.

This clone appeared once. V gene TRBV5-1 combines with J gene TRBJ2-1; TRBD1 agrees at 9 bases. Germline V lookup: CDR1 SGHRS, CDR2 YFSETQ. The CDR3 is 14 residues long. Losses at the gene ends were 1 base for V and 8 bases for J; bases not matched to a gene: 4. CDR3 DNA sequence: TGCGCCAGCAGCTTGTTACAGGGGGCCCATGAGCAGTTCTTC. It is translated as CASSLLQGAHEQFF. Variable domain in full (rest from reference TRBV5-1 and TRBJ2-1): KAGVTQTPRYLIKTRGQQVTLSCSPISGHRSVSWYQQTPGQGLQFLFEYFSETQRNKGNFPGRFSGRQFSNSRSEMNVSTLELGDSALYLCASSLLQGAHEQFFGPGTRLTVL.

In its sample, this clone ranks as large. This chain joins TRBV6-1 and TRBJ1-2, with D possibly TRBD1 on 6 matching bases. There are 14 residues in the CDR3. The germline V gene encodes CDR1 MNHNS and CDR2 SASEGT. V shed 2 bases and J shed 7 bases, with 14 bases lying between them. CDR3 DNA sequence: TGTGCCAGCAGTGAACGGGGGGGCGGCAGTGGCTACACCTTC. Its protein product is CASSERGGGSGYTF.

Within the sample, this clone is large (0.1 to 1%). For the CDR3, the DNA is TGTGCCAGCAGCGCCCGTGGGCAGCTATATGGCTACACCTTC. Encoded protein: CASSARGQLYGYTF. The rearrangement uses TRBV6-2 or TRBV6-3 and TRBJ1-2; D unresolved. Germline V lookup: CDR1 MNHEY, CDR2 SVGEGT. Trimming took 6 bases from V and 5 from J, leaving 16 bases between them. CDR3 length equals 14 residues.

By share, this clone counts as medium-sized (0.01 to 0.1%). V is TRBV30 and J is TRBJ2-3, with 7 bases fitting TRBD2. CDR3 size: 15 residues. CDR1 GTSNPN and CDR2 SVGIG come from the germline V gene (reference sequence). V trimming: 1 base; J trimming: 2 bases; junction bases outside the gene matches: 6. The CDR3, as DNA: TGTGCCTGGAGTGCTTCTAGCGGACACACAGATACGCAGTATTTT. This codes for CAWSASSGHTDTQYF. The full variable domain, its missing parts supplied by reference TRBV30 and TRBJ2-3, is SQTIHQWPATLVQPVGSPLSLECTVEGTSNPNLYWYRQAAGRGLQLLFYSVGIGQISSEVPQNLSASRPQDRQFILSSKKLLLSDSGFYLCAWSASSGHTDTQYFGPGTRLTVL.

In this sample, this clone is large (0.1 to 1%). V is TRBV6-2 or TRBV6-3 and J is TRBJ1-2; maybe TRBD1 (6 bases). CDR1 MNHEY and CDR2 SVGEGT come from the germline V gene. The CDR3 runs 13 residues. Trimming left V 6 bases short and J 7 bases short, with 15 bases between. CDR3 bases: TGTGCCAGCAGCCCTGGCAGGGGACTTGGCTACACCTTC. Protein sequence: CASSPGRGLGYTF.

This clone qualifies as hyperexpanded. The rearrangement joins TRBV7-6 to TRBJ1-2, with D possibly matching TRBD1 (5 bases). V gave up 0 bases and J gave up 8 bases, with 16 bases separating them. In germline, CDR1 is SGHVS, CDR2 FNYEAQ. The CDR3 extends over 15 amino acids. CDR3 sequence (DNA): TGTGCCAGCAGCTTAGCGCGGAGGGGCAATATGGGCTACACCTTC. This codes for CASSLARRGNMGYTF.

This clone is large. The CDR3 reads CASSHRGAQGYTF. DNA of the CDR3: TGCGCCAGCAGCCATAGGGGGGCACAGGGCTACACCTTC. The chain has TRBV4-1 and TRBJ1-2; a possible D gene is TRBD1 (6 bases). V dropped 3 bases and J dropped 8 bases, with 13 bases sitting between them. The germline gives CDR1 MGHRA, CDR2 YSYEKL. This CDR3 spans 13 amino acids.

This clone is deemed medium-sized. CDR3 residues: CATSDSRRGEQFF. The CDR3, as DNA: TGTGCCACCAGTGACTCTCGGCGGGGTGAGCAGTTCTTC. The V gene is TRBV24-1, the J gene TRBJ2-1, with TRBD2 as a possible D gene (6 bases). This CDR3 is built from 13 residues. The V gene's germline CDR1 is KGHDR and CDR2 SFDVKD. Trimming took 4 bases from V and 9 from J, leaving 12 bases between them.

This clone was picked up a small number of times. The chain uses TRBV9 and TRBJ1-3, with D maybe TRBD1 (6 bases). The CDR3 length is 16 residues. CDR1 SGDLS and CDR2 YYNGEE come from the germline V gene. V was trimmed by 3 bases and J by 2 bases, leaving 15 bases between them. CDR3: CASSALGGGPGNTIYF. The CDR3 DNA is TGTGCCAGCAGCGCCCTCGGGGGGGGCCCTGGAAACACCATATATTTT.

About this clone itself: The junction departs from the called germline gene at one end, perhaps through a read error. The gene calls are TRBV5-5 and TRBJ1-2; 9 bases are a match to TRBD1. Germline V gives CDR1 SGHKS, CDR2 YYEKEE (reference sequence). The CDR3 totals 12 residues. CDR3 sequence: CTSTGTGLGYTF. The CDR3 nucleotides read TGTACCAGCACCGGGACAGGGCTTGGCTACACCTTC.

The rearrangement joins TRBV27 to TRBJ2-1; tentative D call: TRBD1 (6 bases). Germline lookup yields CDR1 MNHEY and CDR2 SMNVEV (reference sequence). The V end lost 2 bases, the J end lost 4 bases, and 15 bases lay between the germline ends. The CDR3 is 16 amino acids. As DNA, the CDR3 is TGTGCCAGCAGTTTAAGGCGGGCAGGGGCATACAATGAGCAGTTCTTC. It encodes CASSLRRAGAYNEQFF.

In this sample, this clone is large (0.1 to 1%). V usage is TRBV6-5 and J usage is TRBJ2-2; 7 bases map to TRBD2. Germline CDR1 MNHEY, CDR2 SVGAGI. Trimming at V came to 5 bases and at J to 1 base, leaving 4 bases not matched to a gene. This CDR3 contains 15 residues. The CDR3 nucleotides are TGTGCCAGCAGTCCTCGGGGGGTGAACACCGGGGAGCTGTTTTTT. Translated, it gives CASSPRGVNTGELFF.

This clone is deemed large. This chain joins TRBV10-2 and TRBJ2-1, with 7 bases matching TRBD1. V trimming: 6 bases; J trimming: 3 bases; junction bases outside the gene matches: 11. The CDR3 sequence is 16 residues long. CDR1 and CDR2 from the germline V gene are WSHSY and SAAADI. The CDR3 DNA sequence: TGCGCCAGCAGCTCGAGGGCAGGGGGATTCTACAATGAGCAGTTCTTC. Protein product: CASSSRAGGFYNEQFF.

By proportion, this clone is medium-sized (0.01 to 0.1%). The chain has TRBV5-6 and TRBJ2-2; tentatively, D is TRBD1 (6 bases). The CDR3 sequence is 16 residues long. Germline CDR1 is SGHDT and CDR2 is YYEEEE. Deletions cut 4 bases from V and 3 bases from J, with 16 bases between. The CDR3 nucleotides read TGTGCCAGCAGCCTATTCCGGGACACCCACACCGGGGAGCTGTTTTTT. Protein sequence: CASSLFRDTHTGELFF.

The V call is TRBV5-1, the J call TRBJ2-3; the match to TRBD2 covers 14 bases. The CDR3 runs 18 residues. The V gene's germline CDR1 is SGHRS and CDR2 YFSETQ. V lost 1 base and J lost 4; bases outside the gene matches: 8. CDR3 DNA sequence: TGCGCCAGCAGCTTGTTAGGACTAGCGGGAGGAATTGCAGATACGCAGTATTTT. Translated, it gives CASSLLGLAGGIADTQYF.

The chain couples TRBV2 to TRBJ2-4; 7 nucleotides match TRBD1. The V gene's germline CDR1 is SNHLY and CDR2 FYNNEI. V lost 1 base, J lost 0 bases, and 9 bases stayed unmatched. This CDR3 is built from 18 residues. CDR3 in amino acids: CASSEVKRTGEAKNIQYF. The CDR3 DNA reads as TGTGCCAGCAGTGAAGTAAAGCGTACAGGGGAAGCCAAAAACATTCAGTACTTC.

Within the sample, this clone is large. The chain carries TRBV5-8 and TRBJ1-2; D is ambiguous. V gave up 4 bases and J gave up 6 bases, with 19 bases separating them. CDR3 size: 15 residues. CDR1 is SGHTS, CDR2 YDEGEE, per germline. The CDR3 sequence is CASSRTPGSLNGYTF. In nucleotides, the CDR3 is TGTGCCAGCAGCAGAACGCCAGGAAGTCTGAATGGCTACACCTTC.

Sample share makes this clone large. The CDR3 DNA reads as TGCGCCAGCAGCTTGGTAACGGATGAACAAGAGACCCAGTACTTC. It specifies CASSLVTDEQETQYF. This chain links TRBV5-1 with TRBJ2-5, with unresolved D. This CDR3 region has 15 residues. V dropped 0 bases and J dropped 2 bases, with 11 bases sitting between them. Looked up from germline, CDR1 is SGHRS and CDR2 is YFSETQ.